This TCR beta chain was found in a study of blood T cell repertoires in COVID-19. CDR3 length: 15 residues. The germline CDR1 and CDR2 sequences are MNHEY and SMNVEV (reference sequence). The V and J ends lost 7 bases and 7 bases, in that order; junction bases with no gene match: 8. Original handling: Amplification with reference gene primers provided the estimates of nucleated cell counts. Sequencing used immunoSEQ multiplex PCR; TCRdb keeps in-frame clones, though not all of them. The V and J calls and clone size come from that table; D and trimming were worked out from the DNA. The sample consists of under 400,000 clones, over 75% of them appearing once.

The sample comprised peripheral blood. This chain connects TRBV27 to TRBJ2-1; 12 bases are a match to TRBD2. The sequence was collected from a woman in her thirties with COVID-19, enrolled during active disease. CDR3 in amino acids: CASNPGTSGSNEQFF. The CDR3 DNA reads as TGTGCCAGCAACCCCGGGACTAGCGGGTCAAATGAGCAGTTCTTC.